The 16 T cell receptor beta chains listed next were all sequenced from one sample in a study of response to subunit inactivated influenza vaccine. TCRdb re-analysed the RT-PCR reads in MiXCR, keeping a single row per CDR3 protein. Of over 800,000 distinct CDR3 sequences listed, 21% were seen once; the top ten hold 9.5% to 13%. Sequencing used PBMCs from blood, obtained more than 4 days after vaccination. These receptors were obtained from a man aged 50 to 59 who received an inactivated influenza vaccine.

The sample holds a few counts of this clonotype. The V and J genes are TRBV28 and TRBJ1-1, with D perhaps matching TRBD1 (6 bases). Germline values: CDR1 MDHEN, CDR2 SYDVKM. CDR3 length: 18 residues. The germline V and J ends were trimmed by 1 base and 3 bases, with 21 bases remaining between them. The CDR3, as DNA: TGTGCCAGCAGTTTATTTATAAGGGCAGGGGCTGGGGACACTGAAGCTTTCTTT. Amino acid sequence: CASSLFIRAGAGDTEAFF.

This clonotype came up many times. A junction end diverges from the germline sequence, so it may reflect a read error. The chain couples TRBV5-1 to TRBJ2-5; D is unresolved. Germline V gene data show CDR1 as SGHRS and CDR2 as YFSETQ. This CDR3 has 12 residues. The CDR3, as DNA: TGTGCCAGCAGCCCTAGCCAAGAGACCCAGTACTTC. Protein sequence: CASSPSQETQYF.

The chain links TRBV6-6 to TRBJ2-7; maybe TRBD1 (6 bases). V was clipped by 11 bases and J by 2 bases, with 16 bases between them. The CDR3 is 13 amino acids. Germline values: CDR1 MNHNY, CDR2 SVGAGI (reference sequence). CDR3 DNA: TGTGCCGCAGGAGCGGACAGAGCCTACGAGCAGTACTTC. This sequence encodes CAAGADRAYEQYF.

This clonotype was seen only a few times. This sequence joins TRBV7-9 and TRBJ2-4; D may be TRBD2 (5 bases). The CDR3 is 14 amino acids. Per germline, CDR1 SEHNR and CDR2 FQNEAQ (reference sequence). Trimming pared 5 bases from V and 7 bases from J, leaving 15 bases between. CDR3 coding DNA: TGTGCCAGCAGCGTAAGCTCCGGAGGTAACATTCAGTACTTC. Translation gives CASSVSSGGNIQYF.

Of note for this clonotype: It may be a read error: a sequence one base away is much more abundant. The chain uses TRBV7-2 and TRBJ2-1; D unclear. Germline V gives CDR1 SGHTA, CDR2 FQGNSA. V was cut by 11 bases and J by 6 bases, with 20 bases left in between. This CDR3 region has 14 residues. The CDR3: CARRLSGPSNEQFF. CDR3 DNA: TGTGCCCGCCGTTTATCTGGACCCTCCAATGAGCAGTTCTTC.

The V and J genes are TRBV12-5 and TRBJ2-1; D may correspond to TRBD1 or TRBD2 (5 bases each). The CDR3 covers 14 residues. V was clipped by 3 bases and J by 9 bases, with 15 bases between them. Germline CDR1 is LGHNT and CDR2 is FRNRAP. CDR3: CASGFAPSGTEQFF. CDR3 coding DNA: TGTGCTAGTGGTTTCGCCCCGTCAGGGACTGAGCAGTTCTTC.

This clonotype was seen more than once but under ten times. The CDR3, as DNA: TGTGCCAGCAGCTTATTTCGGACTACCGGGGGGGACCAGTACTTC. Amino acids: CASSLFRTTGGDQYF. The rearrangement joins TRBV7-2 to TRBJ2-5; TRBD2 agrees at 8 bases. This CDR3 is 15 amino acids long. V lost 2 bases and J lost 10; bases outside the gene matches: 12. Germline CDR1 is SGHTA and CDR2 is FQGNSA.

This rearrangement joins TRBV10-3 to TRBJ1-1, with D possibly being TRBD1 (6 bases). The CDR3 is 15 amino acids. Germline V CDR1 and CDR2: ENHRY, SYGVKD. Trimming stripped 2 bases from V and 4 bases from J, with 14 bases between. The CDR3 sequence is CAISEKHQGSTEAFF. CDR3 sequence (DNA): TGTGCCATCAGTGAGAAACACCAGGGGAGCACTGAAGCTTTCTTT.

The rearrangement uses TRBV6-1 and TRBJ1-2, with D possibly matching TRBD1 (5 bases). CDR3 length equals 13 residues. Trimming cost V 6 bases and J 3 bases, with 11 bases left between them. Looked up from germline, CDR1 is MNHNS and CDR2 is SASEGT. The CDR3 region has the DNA TGTGCCAGCAGACCTCCAGGGTACTATGGCTACACCTTC. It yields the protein CASRPPGYYGYTF.

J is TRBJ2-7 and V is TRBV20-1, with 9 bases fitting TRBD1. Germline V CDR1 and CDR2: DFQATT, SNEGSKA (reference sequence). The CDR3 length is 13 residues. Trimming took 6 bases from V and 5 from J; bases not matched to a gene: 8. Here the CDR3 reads CSAHGTGSHEQYF. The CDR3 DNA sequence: TGCAGTGCCCACGGGACAGGGAGCCACGAGCAGTACTTC.

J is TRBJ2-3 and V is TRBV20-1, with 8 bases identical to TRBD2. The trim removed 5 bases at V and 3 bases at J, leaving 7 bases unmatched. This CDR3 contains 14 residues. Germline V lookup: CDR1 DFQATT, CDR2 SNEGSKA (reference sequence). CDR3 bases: TGCAGTGCTTTAAGCGGGAGAGGGACAGATACGCAGTATTTT. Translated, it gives CSALSGRGTDTQYF.

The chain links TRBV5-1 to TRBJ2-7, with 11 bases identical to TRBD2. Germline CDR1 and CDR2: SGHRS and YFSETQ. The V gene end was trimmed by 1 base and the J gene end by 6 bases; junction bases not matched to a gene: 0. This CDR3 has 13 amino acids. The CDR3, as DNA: TGCGCCAGCAGCTTGACTAGCGGGAGCGAGCAGTACTTC. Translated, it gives CASSLTSGSEQYF.

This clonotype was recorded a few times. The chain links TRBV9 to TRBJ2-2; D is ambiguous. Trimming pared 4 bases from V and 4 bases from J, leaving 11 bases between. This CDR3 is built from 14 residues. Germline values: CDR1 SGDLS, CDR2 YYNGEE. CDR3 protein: CASSPGWGTGELFF. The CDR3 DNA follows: TGTGCCAGCAGCCCCGGCTGGGGCACCGGGGAGCTGTTTTTT. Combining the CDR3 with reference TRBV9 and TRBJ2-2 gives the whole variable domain DSGVTQTPKHLITATGQRVTLRCSPRSGDLSVYWYQQSLDQGLQFLIQYYNGEERAKGNILERFSAQQFPDLHSELNLSSLELGDSALYFCASSPGWGTGELFFGEGSRLTVL.

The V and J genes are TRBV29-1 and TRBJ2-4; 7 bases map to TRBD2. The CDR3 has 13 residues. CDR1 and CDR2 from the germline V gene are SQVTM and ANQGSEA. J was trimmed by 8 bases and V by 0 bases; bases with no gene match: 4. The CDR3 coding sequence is TGCAGCGTTGAAGAGCTGGGGAGGGACATTCAGTACTTC. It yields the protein CSVEELGRDIQYF.

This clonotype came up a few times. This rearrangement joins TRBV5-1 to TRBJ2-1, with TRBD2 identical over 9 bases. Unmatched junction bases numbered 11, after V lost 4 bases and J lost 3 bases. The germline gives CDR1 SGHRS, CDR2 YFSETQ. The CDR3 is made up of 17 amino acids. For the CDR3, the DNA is TGCGCCAGCAGCCAAGGGATTAGCGGGAGTTTCTACAATGAGCAGTTCTTC. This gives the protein CASSQGISGSFYNEQFF.

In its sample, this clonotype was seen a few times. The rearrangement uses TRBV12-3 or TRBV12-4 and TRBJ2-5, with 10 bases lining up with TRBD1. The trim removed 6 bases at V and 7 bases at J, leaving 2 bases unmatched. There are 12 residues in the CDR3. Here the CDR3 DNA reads TGTGCCAGCAGGACAGGGGGCGTGACCCAGTACTTC. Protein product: CASRTGGVTQYF.